These 18 T cell receptor beta chains came from one sample sequenced in a study of persistence of HIV-infected CD4 T cells. Sequencing used immunoSEQ version 4 in survey mode. The repertoire was sequenced with immunoSEQ multiplex PCR; TCRdb's copy has only in-frame clones and lacks some. The sample contains 25,000 to 40,000 clones, approximately 85% of which appear only once. An overlapping HIV-1 Gag peptide pool stimulated these cells at about 0.9 ug/peptide/mL. CD40L-negative CD69-negative CD45RO-high memory CD4+ T cells were sorted as populations depleted of antigen-responding cells. Their recognized antigens are unknown. The sample was CD4+ T cells sorted from PBMCs after roughly 18-hour stimulation, taken from a patient who received antiretroviral therapy. These receptors were taken from an adult woman with HIV who was CMV-seropositive.

This chain connects TRBV14 to TRBJ1-1; D call uncertain. This CDR3 is built from 14 residues. CDR1 is SGHDN and CDR2 is FVKESK in the germline V gene. Trimming pared 4 bases from V and 5 bases from J, leaving 14 bases between. The CDR3 loop is CASSPRVFGTEAFF. CDR3 DNA: TGTGCCAGCAGCCCAAGGGTCTTTGGGACTGAAGCTTTCTTT.

J is TRBJ2-5 and V is TRBV10-3, with D unclear. The CDR3 is made up of 15 amino acids. The V and J ends lost 1 base and 4 bases respectively, with 13 bases between them. In germline, CDR1 is ENHRY, CDR2 SYGVKD. The CDR3 sequence is CAISELSGWGETQYF. As DNA, the CDR3 is TGTGCCATCAGTGAGTTGAGTGGCTGGGGAGAGACCCAGTACTTC.

J is TRBJ1-1 and V is TRBV27; no clear D. Trimming cost V 5 bases and J 0 bases, with 10 bases left between them. This CDR3 has 14 residues. CDR1 and CDR2 from the germline V gene are MNHEY and SMNVEV (reference sequence). The CDR3 nucleotides read TGTGCCAGCAGTACAAACGAACTGAACACTGAAGCTTTCTTT. It specifies CASSTNELNTEAFF.

The chain joins TRBV28 to TRBJ1-1; no clear D gene. CDR1 is MDHEN, CDR2 SYDVKM, per germline. V was clipped by 5 bases and J by 0 bases, with 13 bases between them. The length of the CDR3 is 15 residues. CDR3 residues: CASSLYPNLNTEAFF. The DNA for the CDR3 is TGTGCCAGCAGTCTTTACCCTAACTTGAACACTGAAGCTTTCTTT.

The chain links TRBV25-1 to TRBJ1-2; TRBD1 matches at 10 bases. Germline V lookup: CDR1 MGHDK, CDR2 SYGVNS. V shed 1 base and J 2 bases; nucleotides not matched to a gene: 4. The CDR3 consists of 16 residues. The CDR3 nucleotides read TGTGCCAGCAGTGAATTCGGGACAGGGGAAAACTATGGCTACACCTTC. The encoded protein is CASSEFGTGENYGYTF.

This clone was detected only a few times. This sequence joins TRBV5-1 and TRBJ2-2; 7 bases fit TRBD2. The CDR3 is made up of 16 amino acids. The germline CDR1 and CDR2 sequences are SGHRS and YFSETQ. V lost 3 bases and J lost 9; bases outside the gene matches: 14. For the CDR3, the DNA is TGCGCCAGCAGCTCAACCGGGACTACCTTTTCCCGGGAGCTGTTTTTT. As protein: CASSSTGTTFSRELFF.

This clone was detected once. This chain uses TRBV4-3 with TRBJ1-1; D gene unclear. Trimming left V 3 bases short and J 5 bases short, with 25 bases between. Per germline, CDR1 LGHNA and CDR2 YSLEER. This CDR3 spans 18 amino acids. The CDR3 sequence is CASSHNLGGLGVGTEAFF. The CDR3 DNA is TGCGCCAGCAGCCATAACCTGGGCGGGCTCGGGGTTGGGACTGAAGCTTTCTTT.

This clone has a handful of counts. The chain has TRBV10-3 and TRBJ1-2; weak D call: TRBD1 (5 bases). Per germline, CDR1 ENHRY and CDR2 SYGVKD. With 0 bases removed from V and 2 bases from J, the gap between germline ends came to 13 bases. The CDR3 loop spans 16 amino acids. The CDR3 DNA reads TGTGCCATCAGTGAGTCGAGTGCGCAGGGAAACTATGGCTACACCTTC. It specifies CAISESSAQGNYGYTF.

The chain uses TRBV3-1 (or the pseudogene TRBV3-2) and TRBJ2-1; D may be TRBD2 (6 bases). The CDR3 consists of 13 residues. Trimming took 1 base from V and 7 from J, leaving 8 bases between them. CDR1 and CDR2 (germline): LGHDT, YNNKEL (reference sequence). CDR3 nucleotides: TGTGCCAGCAGCCAAGGTGGAGGGAATGAGCAGTTCTTC. Its protein is CASSQGGGNEQFF.

The chain employs TRBV19 and TRBJ1-6; D is uncertain. CDR1 LNHDA and CDR2 SQIVND come from the germline V gene (reference sequence). The V end was cut by 4 bases, the J end by 1 base, with 8 bases between. The CDR3 spans 15 residues. The CDR3 region is CASSKESSYNSPLHF. For the CDR3, the DNA is TGTGCCAGTAGTAAGGAGAGTTCCTATAATTCACCCCTCCACTTT.

The genes are TRBV5-1 and TRBJ2-7, with TRBD1 identical over 8 bases. Per the germline V gene, CDR1 is SGHRS and CDR2 is YFSETQ. The V and J ends lost 3 bases and 7 bases, in that order; junction bases with no gene match: 24. CDR3 length: 19 residues. The CDR3 DNA is TGCGCCAGCAGCTGGGACCGACAGGGGACCCCCTTGAATACTCGGGAGCAGTACTTC. Translating it yields CASSWDRQGTPLNTREQYF.

J is TRBJ1-2 and V is TRBV19; 7 bases fit TRBD1. This CDR3 comprises 15 residues. The germline V gene encodes CDR1 LNHDA and CDR2 SQIVND (reference sequence). V was clipped by 10 bases and J by 4 bases; unmatched bases: 15. Written as DNA, the CDR3 is TGTGCCACTAATAAGAAGGGACAGATCTTCTATGGCTACACCTTC. It encodes CATNKKGQIFYGYTF.

As for this clone: Additional DNA sequences in this sample encode the identical CDR3. The J gene is TRBJ1-2, the V gene TRBV6-1, with 12 bases lining up with TRBD1. The CDR3 runs 17 residues. CDR1 MNHNS and CDR2 SASEGT come from the germline V gene. After removal of 3 bases from V and 3 bases from J, the junction contained 8 bases not matched to a gene. The CDR3: CASSDRGQGAGHYGYTF. Written as DNA, the CDR3 is TGTGCCAGCAGTGATCGGGGACAGGGGGCGGGTCACTATGGCTACACCTTC.

The J gene is TRBJ1-5, the V gene TRBV7-2; 11 bases are a match to TRBD1. Trimming removed 5 bases from V and 12 bases from J; junction bases left unmatched: 6. Germline V gives CDR1 SGHTA, CDR2 FQGNSA. This CDR3 has 13 residues. In nucleotides, the CDR3 is TGTGCCAGCAGCACGGGACAGGGGGACTACCAGCATTTT. Protein product: CASSTGQGDYQHF.

V usage is TRBV19 and J usage is TRBJ1-6; D is possibly TRBD1 (5 bases). This CDR3 spans 16 amino acids. Trimming shortened V by 6 bases and J by 6 bases, and 18 bases separated the two germline ends. CDR1 is LNHDA and CDR2 is SQIVND in the germline V gene (reference sequence). The CDR3 spells CASSQTWGGLNSPLHF. CDR3 DNA sequence: TGTGCCAGTAGCCAAACGTGGGGGGGACTTAATTCACCCCTCCACTTT.

The rearrangement uses TRBV12-5 and TRBJ1-1; D is possibly TRBD1 (5 bases). CDR3 length equals 16 residues. Germline V CDR1 and CDR2: LGHNT, FRNRAP. V lost 6 bases, J lost 2 bases, and 19 bases lay in between. The CDR3 region is CASGKDPRAGNTEAFF. The CDR3 nucleotides read TGTGCTAGTGGCAAGGACCCCAGGGCCGGAAACACTGAAGCTTTCTTT.

V is TRBV7-3 and J is TRBJ2-1; the D gene is possibly TRBD1 (6 bases). Germline loops: CDR1 SGHTA, CDR2 FQGTGA. CDR3 length equals 13 residues. Trimming removed 4 bases from V and 8 bases from J, with 12 bases in between. The CDR3 region has the DNA TGTGCCAGCAGCTCCTTACAGGGCTATGAGCAGTTCTTC. This encodes CASSSLQGYEQFF.

This clone came up once. The gene calls are TRBV11-3 and TRBJ2-3; D might be TRBD2 (5 bases). This CDR3 is built from 16 residues. V gave up 4 bases and J gave up 3 bases, with 17 bases separating them. Germline CDR1 and CDR2: SGHNT and YENEEA. The CDR3 is CASSYGRNLRTDTQYF. The DNA for the CDR3 is TGTGCCAGCAGCTATGGGAGAAATCTGCGGACAGATACGCAGTATTTT.